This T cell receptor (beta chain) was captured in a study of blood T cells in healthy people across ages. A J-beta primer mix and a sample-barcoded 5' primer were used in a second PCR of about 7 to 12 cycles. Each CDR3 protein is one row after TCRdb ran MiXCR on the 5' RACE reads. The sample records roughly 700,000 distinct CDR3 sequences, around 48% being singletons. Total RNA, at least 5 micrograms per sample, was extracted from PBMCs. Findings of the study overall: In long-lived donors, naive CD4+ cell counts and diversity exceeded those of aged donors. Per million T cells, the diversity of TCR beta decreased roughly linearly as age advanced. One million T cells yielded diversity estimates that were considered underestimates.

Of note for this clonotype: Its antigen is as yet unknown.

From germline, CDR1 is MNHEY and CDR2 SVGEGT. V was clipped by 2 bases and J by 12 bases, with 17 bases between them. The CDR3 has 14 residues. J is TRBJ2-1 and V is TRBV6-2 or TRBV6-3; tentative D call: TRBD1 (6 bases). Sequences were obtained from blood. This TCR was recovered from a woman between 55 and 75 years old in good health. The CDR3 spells CASSYRLGAYGQFF. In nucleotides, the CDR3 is TGTGCCAGCAGTTACAGGCTGGGGGCTTATGGGCAGTTCTTC.